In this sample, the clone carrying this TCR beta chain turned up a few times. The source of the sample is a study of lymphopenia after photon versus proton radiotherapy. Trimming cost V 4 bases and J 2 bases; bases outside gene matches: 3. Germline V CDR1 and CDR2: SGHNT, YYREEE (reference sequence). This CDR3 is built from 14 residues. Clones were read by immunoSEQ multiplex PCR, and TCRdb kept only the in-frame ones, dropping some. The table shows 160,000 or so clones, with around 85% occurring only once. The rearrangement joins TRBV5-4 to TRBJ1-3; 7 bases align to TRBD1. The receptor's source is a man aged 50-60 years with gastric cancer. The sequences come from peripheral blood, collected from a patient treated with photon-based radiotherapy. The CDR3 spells CASSPDRAGNTIYF. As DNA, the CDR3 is TGTGCCAGCAGCCCCGACAGGGCTGGAAACACCATATATTTT. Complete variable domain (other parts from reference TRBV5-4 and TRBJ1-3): ETGVTQSPTHLIKTRGQQVTLRCSSQSGHNTVSWYQQALGQGPQFIFQYYREEENGRGNFPPRFSGLQFPNYSSELNVNALELDDSALYLCASSPDRAGNTIYFGEGSWLTVV.